Each of the 20 T cell receptor beta chains below was sequenced from the same sample in a study of blood T cell repertoires in COVID-19. The assay was immunoSEQ multiplex PCR, and TCRdb's table has in-frame clones only and misses some. The table records 60,000 to 90,000 clones, around 79% of them present only once. Sequences were obtained from peripheral blood. These TCRs come from a man in his sixties with acute or convalescent COVID-19.

The chain joins TRBV30 to TRBJ1-5; D unclear. Trimming shortened V by 2 bases and J by 0 bases, and 11 bases separated the two germline ends. The CDR3 loop spans 15 amino acids. The germline V gene has CDR1 GTSNPN and CDR2 SVGIG (reference sequence). The CDR3 loop is CAWSTMGRSNQPQHF. CDR3 sequence (DNA): TGTGCCTGGAGTACAATGGGCCGTAGCAATCAGCCCCAGCATTTT.

CDR3 DNA: TGTGCCACCAGCAGTGGTGGGACAGGGGTTTTTGGTCTGGAAAAACTGTTTTTT. Its translation: CATSSGGTGVFGLEKLFF. V and J are TRBV15 and TRBJ1-4; 10 bases fit TRBD1. This CDR3 is built from 18 residues. Looked up from germline, CDR1 is LNHNV and CDR2 is YYDKDF (reference sequence). V gave up 3 bases and J gave up 8 bases; unmatched junction bases: 15.

The rearrangement links TRBV13 to TRBJ2-4, with D possibly matching TRBD1 (6 bases). CDR1 is PRHDT, CDR2 FYEKMQ, per germline (reference sequence). V lost 6 bases, J lost 1 base, and 16 bases lay in between. The CDR3 is 16 amino acids. CDR3 sequence: CASSSTGYTAKNIQYF. DNA of the CDR3: TGTGCCAGCAGTTCCACAGGGTATACTGCCAAAAACATTCAGTACTTC.

The rearrangement links TRBV15 to TRBJ2-3; tentative D call: TRBD2 (6 bases). Germline V CDR1 and CDR2: LNHNV, YYDKDF (reference sequence). The V gene lost 2 bases and the J gene lost 5 bases, with 20 bases spanning the gap. CDR3 length: 17 amino acids. CDR3 loop: CATSRLFGTYPGDTQYF. The CDR3 DNA reads as TGTGCCACCAGCAGACTGTTTGGGACTTATCCAGGAGATACGCAGTATTTT.

The chain links TRBV12-5 to TRBJ1-1; D not resolved. The CDR3 totals 14 residues. The germline gives CDR1 LGHNT, CDR2 FRNRAP. The germline V and J ends were trimmed by 4 bases and 6 bases, with 15 bases remaining between them. CDR3 nucleotides: TGTGCTAGTGGTTCACTTCTAGTGTCAGCTGAAGCTTTCTTT. This encodes CASGSLLVSAEAFF.

The V and J genes are TRBV7-2 and TRBJ2-1; TRBD2 might be the D (5 bases). Germline values: CDR1 SGHTA, CDR2 FQGNSA. Trimming took 0 bases from V and 4 from J, leaving 10 bases between them. There are 15 residues in the CDR3. The CDR3: CASSLAGLTYNEQFF. For the CDR3, the DNA is TGTGCCAGCAGCTTAGCAGGACTGACTTACAATGAGCAGTTCTTC.

Only a few counts were recorded for this clone. Here the CDR3 DNA reads TGTGCCAGCAGCGCTTGGGGACAGGGGTCCGCAACTAATGAAAAACTGTTTTTT. This encodes CASSAWGQGSATNEKLFF. This rearrangement joins TRBV5-6 to TRBJ1-4; 10 nucleotides match TRBD1. The CDR3 contains 18 residues. V lost 4 bases and J lost 0; bases outside the gene matches: 9. The germline CDR1 and CDR2 sequences are SGHDT and YYEEEE.

The gene calls are TRBV5-5 and TRBJ1-2; D gene uncertain. Germline V gene data show CDR1 as SGHKS and CDR2 as YYEKEE (reference sequence). The ends were cut back, 4 bases at V and 8 bases at J, with 21 bases in the middle. The CDR3 sequence is 15 residues long. The CDR3 nucleotides are TGTGCCAGCAGCCCTGTCGCGTCACGAGGAAGAGGCTACACCTTC. It is translated as CASSPVASRGRGYTF.

The V gene is TRBV6-1, the J gene TRBJ2-3; the match to TRBD2 covers 7 bases. The trim removed 4 bases at V and 2 bases at J, leaving 9 bases unmatched. This CDR3 spans 16 amino acids. The V gene's germline CDR1 is MNHNS and CDR2 SASEGT. The CDR3 loop reads CASSASLARPTDTQYF. In nucleotides, the CDR3 is TGTGCCAGCAGTGCATCACTAGCGCGCCCCACAGATACGCAGTATTTT.

V gene TRBV4-1 combines with J gene TRBJ2-1; tentatively, D is TRBD2 (5 bases). In germline, CDR1 is MGHRA, CDR2 YSYEKL. This CDR3 is built from 17 residues. V lost 2 bases and J 0 bases, leaving 14 bases between the germline ends. The CDR3 region is CASSQSGRASSYNEQFF. CDR3 DNA: TGCGCCAGCAGCCAAAGCGGCCGGGCTAGCTCCTACAATGAGCAGTTCTTC.

The CDR3 sequence is CASSRTGELFF. The CDR3, as DNA: TGTGCCAGCAGCCGTACCGGGGAGCTGTTTTTT. The chain recombines TRBV6-5 with TRBJ2-2; D unresolved. Germline CDR1 is MNHEY and CDR2 is SVGAGI. V was cut by 6 bases and J by 5 bases, with 4 bases left in between. CDR3 length equals 11 residues.

This clone was recorded once. This chain uses TRBV12-3 or TRBV12-4 with TRBJ1-2; D gene ambiguous. The CDR3 spans 13 residues. Trimming took off 1 base at V and 5 bases at J, with 8 bases between the two ends. The CDR3 region is CASSLGQVYGYTF. The CDR3 region has the DNA TGTGCCAGCAGTTTAGGGCAGGTTTATGGCTACACCTTC.

J is TRBJ2-7 and V is TRBV20-1; D might be TRBD1 (6 bases). The CDR3 extends over 11 amino acids. CDR1 and CDR2 (germline): DFQATT, SNEGSKA (reference sequence). Trimming took 6 bases from V and 5 from J, leaving 11 bases between them. The CDR3, as DNA: TGCAGTGCGAAACAGGGAAACGAGCAGTACTTC. It translates to CSAKQGNEQYF.

This clone has more than one count but fewer than ten. The V call is TRBV6-2 or TRBV6-3, the J call TRBJ2-6, with D perhaps matching TRBD1 (5 bases). The CDR3 runs 17 residues. V was cut by 2 bases and J by 1 base, with 12 bases left in between. Germline V gene data show CDR1 as MNHEY and CDR2 as SVGEGT. The CDR3 DNA sequence: TGTGCCAGCAGTTACGCCGCAGGGTGGTCTGGGGCCAACGTCCTGACTTTC. Amino acid sequence: CASSYAAGWSGANVLTF.

V gene TRBV5-1 combines with J gene TRBJ2-5; tentatively, D is TRBD1 (7 bases). The CDR3 contains 15 residues. V gave up 2 bases and J gave up 4 bases, with 15 bases separating them. CDR1 and CDR2 (germline): SGHRS, YFSETQ. CDR3 nucleotide sequence: TGCGCCAGCAGCTTTGTGGGGGGACAGTCAGAGACCCAGTACTTC. Translation gives CASSFVGGQSETQYF.

In its sample, this clone was seen many times. The chain is built from TRBV12-3 or TRBV12-4 and TRBJ2-1; D gene unclear. Trimming stripped 0 bases from V and 14 bases from J, with 11 bases between. The CDR3 covers 12 residues. The CDR3 protein is CASSLAHPNKFF. The CDR3, as DNA: TGTGCCAGCAGTTTAGCTCACCCAAACAAGTTCTTC.

V is TRBV28 and J is TRBJ1-2, with TRBD1 matching over 9 bases. Germline V gives CDR1 MDHEN, CDR2 SYDVKM. V lost 2 bases and J lost 4; bases outside the gene matches: 5. The CDR3 covers 15 residues. For the CDR3, the DNA is TGTGCCAGCAGTTTAAACAGGGGGCAGGGCTATGGCTACACCTTC. Protein product: CASSLNRGQGYGYTF.

Here the CDR3 reads CASSPRDSGGFTEAFF. The DNA for the CDR3 is TGTGCCAGCAGCCCCCGGGACTCTGGTGGGTTTACTGAAGCTTTCTTT. The chain recombines TRBV9 with TRBJ1-1; D may be TRBD1 (5 bases). The CDR3 is 16 amino acids. Germline lookup yields CDR1 SGDLS and CDR2 YYNGEE. Trimming stripped 4 bases from V and 5 bases from J, with 21 bases between.

The chain links TRBV5-1 to TRBJ1-4, with 8 nucleotides matching TRBD1. The CDR3 sequence is 15 residues long. CDR1 is SGHRS, CDR2 YFSETQ, per germline. V was clipped by 0 bases and J by 10 bases; unmatched bases: 8. The CDR3 spells CASSLASAGGGKLFF. The CDR3 region has the DNA TGCGCCAGCAGCTTGGCTTCGGCAGGGGGCGGAAAACTGTTTTTT. Combining the CDR3 with reference TRBV5-1 and TRBJ1-4 gives the whole variable domain KAGVTQTPRYLIKTRGQQVTLSCSPISGHRSVSWYQQTPGQGLQFLFEYFSETQRNKGNFPGRFSGRQFSNSRSEMNVSTLELGDSALYLCASSLASAGGGKLFFGSGTQLSVL.

The CDR3 loop reads CAISASSGGLGDEQYF. The CDR3 region has the DNA TGTGCCATCAGTGCCTCTAGCGGAGGTTTAGGGGACGAGCAGTACTTC. The rearrangement uses TRBV10-3 and TRBJ2-7, with 7 bases lining up with TRBD2. Germline CDR1 is ENHRY and CDR2 is SYGVKD. V lost 4 bases and J lost 5; bases outside the gene matches: 14. The CDR3 totals 16 residues.